This passage covers 32 T cell receptor beta chains from one sample sequenced in a study of blood T cell repertoires in COVID-19. Assay used: immunoSEQ multiplex PCR; TCRdb lists only in-frame clones, some missing. Found here are 250,000 to 300,000 clones, 80% to 90% of them singletons; the top ten hold 11%. The specimen was peripheral blood. The receptors were gathered from a woman in her seventies with acute or convalescent COVID-19.

The V call is TRBV11-1, the J call TRBJ2-6; D unresolved. The CDR3 runs 14 residues. Trimming pared 5 bases from V and 1 base from J, leaving 6 bases between. The germline gives CDR1 SGHAT, CDR2 FQDESV (reference sequence). This chain's CDR3 is CASSPQSGANVLTF. The CDR3 DNA sequence: TGTGCCAGCAGCCCCCAATCTGGGGCCAACGTCCTGACTTTC.

This clone came up once. This chain links TRBV5-4 with TRBJ2-7; 8 bases fit TRBD2. The CDR3 runs to 15 residues. J gave up 5 bases and V 6 bases, and 13 bases lay outside the gene matches. Germline values: CDR1 SGHNT, CDR2 YYREEE (reference sequence). The CDR3 here is CASTNGLARIHEQYF. CDR3 DNA: TGTGCCAGCACCAATGGACTAGCTCGGATCCACGAGCAGTACTTC.

CDR3 sequence: CASSEQGKEPQHF. Written as DNA, the CDR3 is TGTGCCAGCAGCGAACAGGGGAAGGAGCCCCAGCATTTT. The chain employs TRBV2 and TRBJ1-5; the match to TRBD1 covers 7 bases. The CDR3 spans 13 residues. In germline, CDR1 is SNHLY, CDR2 FYNNEI. The ends lost 6 bases at V and 8 bases at J; junction bases unmatched: 7.

This chain connects TRBV5-4 to TRBJ1-2, with D perhaps TRBD1 (5 bases). V was cut by 3 bases and J by 5 bases, with 14 bases left in between. Germline V gives CDR1 SGHNT, CDR2 YYREEE (reference sequence). CDR3 length equals 14 residues. The CDR3 bases are TGTGCCAGCAGCTCACGGGGGGACGCATATGGCTACACCTTC. Protein: CASSSRGDAYGYTF.

A word on this clone: Sequence at one end of the junction differs from germline and may be a read error. V usage is TRBV30 and J usage is TRBJ1-5; 8 nucleotides match TRBD1. The CDR3 length is 14 residues. Germline CDR1 GTSNPN, CDR2 SVGIG (reference sequence). The CDR3 DNA reads TGTGTCTGGAGTGCCCCACAGGGGGAGCAGCCCCAGCATTTT. As protein: CVWSAPQGEQPQHF.

This chain links TRBV14 with TRBJ1-6; D gene uncertain. The germline V gene has CDR1 SGHDN and CDR2 FVKESK. V was pared by 0 bases and J by 0 bases, with 9 bases between. The CDR3 contains 17 residues. CDR3 sequence reads: CASSQETSSSYNSPLHF. CDR3 DNA: TGTGCCAGCAGCCAAGAAACCTCGAGCTCCTATAATTCACCCCTCCACTTT.

The chain uses TRBV27 and TRBJ1-2; 12 bases align to TRBD1. CDR1 and CDR2 (germline): MNHEY, SMNVEV (reference sequence). V trimming: 6 bases; J trimming: 7 bases; junction bases outside the gene matches: 15. The CDR3 covers 17 residues. CDR3 bases: TGTGCCAGCAGGACTTTTCACCGGGACAGGGGGCTAGGTGGCTACACCTTC. Protein: CASRTFHRDRGLGGYTF.

The V call is TRBV4-1, the J call TRBJ2-2; D call uncertain. The CDR3 totals 15 residues. Per the germline V gene, CDR1 is MGHRA and CDR2 is YSYEKL. The V end was cut by 2 bases, the J end by 6 bases, with 13 bases between. This CDR3 is CASSQSPGYPGELFF. The CDR3 DNA reads as TGCGCCAGCAGCCAAAGTCCGGGTTATCCCGGGGAGCTGTTTTTT.

The chain links TRBV7-8 to TRBJ1-2; unclear D gene. This CDR3 is 13 amino acids long. V shed 5 bases and J shed 3 bases, with 10 bases lying between them. CDR1 SGHVS and CDR2 FQNEAQ come from the germline V gene. CDR3 bases: TGTGCCAGCAGCCCATCCCTACACTATGGCTACACCTTC. Protein product: CASSPSLHYGYTF.

The chain links TRBV5-4 to TRBJ1-1; D gene uncertain. Germline CDR1 and CDR2: SGHNT and YYREEE (reference sequence). This CDR3 comprises 13 residues. Trimming took 0 bases from V and 4 from J, leaving 7 bases between them. The CDR3 DNA reads as TGTGCCAGCAGCTTGGATGCGGGCACTGAAGCTTTCTTT. Amino acids: CASSLDAGTEAFF.

The genes are TRBV19 and TRBJ2-1; a weak D match, TRBD2 (6 bases). Trimming cost V 6 bases and J 2 bases, with 14 bases left between them. Germline assignment: CDR1 LNHDA and CDR2 SQIVND (reference sequence). This CDR3 spans 15 amino acids. This CDR3 is CASSPRRVAYNEQFF. The CDR3 DNA reads TGTGCCAGTAGCCCAAGGAGGGTCGCCTACAATGAGCAGTTCTTC. The full variable domain, with the rest looked up from reference TRBV19 and TRBJ2-1, is DGGITQSPKYLFRKEGQNVTLSCEQNLNHDAMYWYRQDPGQGLRLIYYSQIVNDFQKGDIAEGYSVSREKKESFPLTVTSAQKNPTAFYLCASSPRRVAYNEQFFGPGTRLTVL.

This clone was picked up one time. The chain joins TRBV18 to TRBJ2-7; a possible D gene is TRBD1 (6 bases). The CDR3 is made up of 16 amino acids. Per the germline V gene, CDR1 is KGHSH and CDR2 is LQKENI. The V gene lost 4 bases and the J gene lost 2 bases, with 18 bases spanning the gap. CDR3 DNA: TGTGCCAGCTCACGACAGGTCGGTGCAAGCCCCTACGAGCAGTACTTC. This codes for CASSRQVGASPYEQYF.

This clone was detected only a few times. The V call is TRBV19, the J call TRBJ1-1, with TRBD1 as a possible D gene (6 bases). Trimming left V 6 bases short and J 6 bases short, with 17 bases between. There are 14 residues in the CDR3. Germline CDR1 and CDR2: LNHDA and SQIVND (reference sequence). The CDR3 sequence is CASRNFEKGAEAFF. The CDR3 bases are TGTGCCAGTAGGAATTTTGAGAAGGGGGCTGAAGCTTTCTTT.

This clone was counted between two and nine times. The chain carries TRBV3-1 (or the pseudogene TRBV3-2) and TRBJ2-1, with a tentative D call TRBD1 (6 bases). V gave up 3 bases and J gave up 4 bases, with 10 bases separating them. The CDR3 consists of 14 residues. Germline V CDR1 and CDR2: LGHDT, YNNKEL (reference sequence). CDR3 in amino acids: CASSQGDTYNEQFF. The CDR3 DNA is TGTGCCAGCAGCCAGGGGGACACGTACAATGAGCAGTTCTTC.

The gene calls are TRBV9 and TRBJ2-5; D is unresolved. The CDR3 is made up of 16 amino acids. Germline CDR1 reads SGDLS; CDR2 reads YYNGEE. Trimming took off 0 bases at V and 4 bases at J, with 16 bases between the two ends. CDR3 nucleotides: TGTGCCAGCAGCGTAGCAGGCAGCTCCTCCATAGAGACCCAGTACTTC. Encoded protein: CASSVAGSSSIETQYF.

The rearrangement links TRBV7-9 to TRBJ1-1, with TRBD1 as a possible D gene (6 bases). The CDR3 is 15 amino acids. Germline V CDR1 and CDR2: SEHNR, FQNEAQ (reference sequence). Trimming took 2 bases from V and 0 from J, leaving 10 bases between them. CDR3 DNA sequence: TGTGCCAGCAGCTTACGTCAGGGGCTGAACACTGAAGCTTTCTTT. This codes for CASSLRQGLNTEAFF.

The chain has TRBV5-1 and TRBJ1-6; perhaps TRBD1 as D (5 bases). The CDR3 runs to 15 residues. Trimming took 1 base from V and 7 from J, leaving 12 bases between them. In germline, CDR1 is SGHRS, CDR2 YFSETQ. The CDR3 region is CASSLWGEENSPLHF. The CDR3 nucleotides are TGCGCCAGCAGCTTGTGGGGGGAGGAGAATTCACCCCTCCACTTT. Variable domain in full (rest from reference TRBV5-1 and TRBJ1-6): KAGVTQTPRYLIKTRGQQVTLSCSPISGHRSVSWYQQTPGQGLQFLFEYFSETQRNKGNFPGRFSGRQFSNSRSEMNVSTLELGDSALYLCASSLWGEENSPLHFGNGTRLTVT.

The CDR3 sequence: CASSPGGGRYGYTF. The CDR3 coding sequence is TGTGCCAGCTCACCGGGGGGGGGCCGCTATGGCTACACCTTC. The chain carries TRBV18 and TRBJ1-2; possibly TRBD1 for D (6 bases). V dropped 3 bases and J dropped 4 bases, with 12 bases sitting between them. The CDR3 loop spans 14 amino acids. Germline assignment: CDR1 KGHSH and CDR2 LQKENI. Together with reference TRBV18 and TRBJ1-2, the CDR3 gives the full variable domain: NAGVMQNPRHLVRRRGQEARLRCSPMKGHSHVYWYRQLPEEGLKFMVYLQKENIIDESGMPKERFSAEFPKEGPSILRIQQVVRGDSAAYFCASSPGGGRYGYTFGSGTRLTVV.

The chain has TRBV29-1 and TRBJ1-1; no reliable D call. The germline V gene encodes CDR1 SQVTM and CDR2 ANQGSEA. There are 11 residues in the CDR3. V was shortened by 4 bases and J by 6 bases, with 9 bases between the two germline ends. In nucleotides, the CDR3 is TGCAGCGTTGCAGAGGGCCCTGAAGCTTTCTTT. Protein product: CSVAEGPEAFF.

The gene calls are TRBV14 and TRBJ2-3; 7 bases are a match to TRBD2. Germline loops: CDR1 SGHDN, CDR2 FVKESK. CDR3 length equals 15 residues. V dropped 1 base and J dropped 3; count of bases not matched to a gene: 4. CDR3 bases: TGTGCCAGCAGCCAAGGGGGGACTATGACAGATACGCAGTATTTT. Amino acids: CASSQGGTMTDTQYF.

The gene calls are TRBV15 and TRBJ1-2; 8 bases align to TRBD1. Germline V CDR1 and CDR2: LNHNV, YYDKDF (reference sequence). With 3 bases clipped from V and 8 bases from J, the junction kept 5 bases outside the gene matches. The CDR3 totals 13 residues. The CDR3 DNA reads as TGTGCCACCAGCAGGGACAGGGCCGGCGGCTACACCTTC. Its translation is CATSRDRAGGYTF.

V is TRBV6-2 or TRBV6-3 and J is TRBJ2-5, with 9 bases fitting TRBD2. Germline V gives CDR1 MNHEY, CDR2 SVGEGT. Trimming at V came to 4 bases and at J to 2 bases, leaving 2 bases not matched to a gene. The CDR3 covers 14 residues. CDR3 sequence (DNA): TGTGCCAGCAGTTTAGCGGGGGTTCAAGAGACCCAGTACTTC. This codes for CASSLAGVQETQYF.

The chain couples TRBV19 to TRBJ2-5, with 7 bases lining up with TRBD1. Per the germline V gene, CDR1 is LNHDA and CDR2 is SQIVND (reference sequence). V lost 5 bases and J lost 4; bases outside the gene matches: 4. The CDR3 consists of 13 residues. CDR3 loop: CASSSTGRETQYF. In DNA form, the CDR3 reads TGTGCCAGTAGTTCGACAGGGAGAGAGACCCAGTACTTC. The whole variable domain, filled in from reference TRBV19 and TRBJ2-5, reads DGGITQSPKYLFRKEGQNVTLSCEQNLNHDAMYWYRQDPGQGLRLIYYSQIVNDFQKGDIAEGYSVSREKKESFPLTVTSAQKNPTAFYLCASSSTGRETQYFGPGTRLLVL.

The CDR3 loop is CASSLVSGEGGYTF. The CDR3 DNA reads TGCGCCAGCAGCTTGGTTTCCGGGGAAGGCGGCTACACCTTC. The V and J genes are TRBV5-1 and TRBJ1-2; D uncertain. The V end was cut by 0 bases, the J end by 8 bases, with 14 bases between. CDR3 length: 14 amino acids. Germline loops: CDR1 SGHRS, CDR2 YFSETQ. Using reference TRBV5-1 and TRBJ1-2 for the parts outside the CDR3, the full variable domain is KAGVTQTPRYLIKTRGQQVTLSCSPISGHRSVSWYQQTPGQGLQFLFEYFSETQRNKGNFPGRFSGRQFSNSRSEMNVSTLELGDSALYLCASSLVSGEGGYTFGSGTRLTVV.

This chain joins TRBV6-1 and TRBJ2-7; tentative D call: TRBD2 (5 bases). The CDR3 covers 18 residues. The germline gives CDR1 MNHNS, CDR2 SASEGT. Trimming pared 4 bases from V and 2 bases from J, leaving 24 bases between. In DNA, the CDR3 is TGTGCCAGCAGTGGACCCCTGGGGAGAGTTTCTTATCCCTACGAGCAGTACTTC. Translating it yields CASSGPLGRVSYPYEQYF.

The chain has TRBV2 and TRBJ1-2, with D possibly matching TRBD1 (6 bases). Deletions cut 7 bases from V and 1 base from J, with 13 bases between. The CDR3 sequence is 14 residues long. CDR1 and CDR2 (germline): SNHLY, FYNNEI. Here the CDR3 reads CASKEGGINYGYTF. The CDR3 nucleotides are TGTGCCAGCAAAGAAGGGGGAATTAACTATGGCTACACCTTC.

This chain joins TRBV6-2 or TRBV6-3 and TRBJ1-1, with D possibly matching TRBD1 (6 bases). The germline V gene has CDR1 MNHEY and CDR2 SVGEGT. This CDR3 comprises 15 residues. V shed 4 bases and J shed 1 base, with 13 bases lying between them. This chain's CDR3 is CASSSGGGRNTEAFF. CDR3 sequence (DNA): TGTGCCAGCAGTTCCGGCGGGGGGCGGAACACTGAAGCTTTCTTT.

This sequence joins TRBV20-1 and TRBJ2-1; D unclear. The CDR3 has 14 residues. V was cut by 3 bases and J by 3 bases, with 12 bases left in between. The germline V gene encodes CDR1 DFQATT and CDR2 SNEGSKA (reference sequence). CDR3 in DNA: TGCAGTGCTAGTGCTCTAGGTGTCTACAATGAGCAGTTCTTC. This codes for CSASALGVYNEQFF.

V usage is TRBV3-1 (or the pseudogene TRBV3-2) and J usage is TRBJ2-2; no clear D gene. Germline V gene lookup returns CDR1 LGHDT and CDR2 YNNKEL (reference sequence). V was pared by 2 bases and J by 0 bases, with 7 bases between. This CDR3 is built from 15 residues. CDR3 sequence: CASSQPRPNTGELFF. In nucleotides, the CDR3 is TGTGCCAGCAGCCAACCGCGCCCGAACACCGGGGAGCTGTTTTTT.

This clone was observed once. The sample carries other DNA sequences with the same CDR3. DNA for the CDR3: TGTGCTAGTGGACTAGCTGGCACAGATACGCAGTATTTT. This sequence encodes CASGLAGTDTQYF. The chain is built from TRBV12-5 and TRBJ2-3; D possibly corresponds to TRBD2 (6 bases). The CDR3 contains 13 residues. The ends were cut back, 6 bases at V and 1 base at J, with 8 bases in the middle. From germline, CDR1 is LGHNT and CDR2 FRNRAP.

In this sample, this clone turned up a few times. The chain carries TRBV6-6 and TRBJ1-1; 10 positions agree with TRBD1. This CDR3 region has 13 residues. Per the germline V gene, CDR1 is MNHNY and CDR2 is SVGAGI (reference sequence). The V segment lost 5 bases and the J segment 12 bases; nucleotides outside the gene matches: 9. The DNA for the CDR3 is TGTGCCAGCAGTCCTGGACAGGGGGAGAGAACTTTCTTT. Its protein product is CASSPGQGERTFF.

The CDR3 region has the DNA TGTGCCAGCTGGAACCGGGGGAACACTGAAGCTTTCTTT. Protein product: CASWNRGNTEAFF. The chain uses TRBV6-5 and TRBJ1-1, with no clear D. Germline V gene data show CDR1 as MNHEY and CDR2 as SVGAGI. There are 13 residues in the CDR3. V lost 8 bases to trimming and J lost 1 base, with 11 bases between them.